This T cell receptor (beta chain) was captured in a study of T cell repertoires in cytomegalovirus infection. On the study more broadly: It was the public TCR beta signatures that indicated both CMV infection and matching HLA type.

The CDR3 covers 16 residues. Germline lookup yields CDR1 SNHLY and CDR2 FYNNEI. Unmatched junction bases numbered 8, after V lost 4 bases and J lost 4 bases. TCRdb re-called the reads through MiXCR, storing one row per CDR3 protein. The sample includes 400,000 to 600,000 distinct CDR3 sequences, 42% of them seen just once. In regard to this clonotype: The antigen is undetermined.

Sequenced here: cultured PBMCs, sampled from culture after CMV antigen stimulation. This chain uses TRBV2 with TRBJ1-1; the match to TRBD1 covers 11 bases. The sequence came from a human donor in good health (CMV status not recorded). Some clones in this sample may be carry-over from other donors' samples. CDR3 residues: CASSARTGGARTEAFF. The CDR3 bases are TGTGCCAGCAGTGCCCGGACAGGGGGCGCCCGCACTGAAGCTTTCTTT.